The present T cell receptor (beta chain) was sequenced within a study of regulatory T cells in long-lasting Graves disease. Time point here: persistent/refractory GD, antithyroid drugs over 5 years with positive TRAb. Generation of the TCR library employed RNA extracted from PBMCs. This clonotype was picked up a small number of times. CDR3-region Arm-PCR and iRepertoire HTBI primers produced the TCR beta libraries. TCRdb independently ran MiXCR on the multiplex PCR reads; one entry per CDR3 protein. This table holds 450,000 or so distinct CDR3 sequences, 22% found once. This CDR3 spans 14 amino acids. Trimming left V 5 bases short and J 1 base short, with 11 bases between. Germline CDR1 and CDR2: SGHTA and FQGNSA.

The genes are TRBV7-2 and TRBJ1-2, with a weak D call TRBD1 (5 bases). This clonotype originated in a female donor with Graves disease. Sequencing used peripheral blood mononuclear cells (PBMCs), obtained when the disease was refractory, from a patient treated with antithyroid drugs. The chain's CDR3 is CASSPAGNNYGYTF. The DNA for the CDR3 is TGTGCCAGCAGCCCGGCAGGGAATAACTATGGCTACACCTTC.